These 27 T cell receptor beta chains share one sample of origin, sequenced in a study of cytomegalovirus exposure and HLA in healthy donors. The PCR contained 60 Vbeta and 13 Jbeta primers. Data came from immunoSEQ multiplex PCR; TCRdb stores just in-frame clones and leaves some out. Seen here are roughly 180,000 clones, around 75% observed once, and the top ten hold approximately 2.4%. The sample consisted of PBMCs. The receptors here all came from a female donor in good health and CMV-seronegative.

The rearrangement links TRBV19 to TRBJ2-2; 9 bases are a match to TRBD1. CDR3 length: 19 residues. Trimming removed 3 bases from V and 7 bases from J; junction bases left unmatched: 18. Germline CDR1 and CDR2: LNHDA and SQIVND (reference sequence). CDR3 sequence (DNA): TGTGCCAGTAGTATGGGCCCCGTGTCTGGACAGGGGCGACACGGGGAGCTGTTTTTT. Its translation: CASSMGPVSGQGRHGELFF.

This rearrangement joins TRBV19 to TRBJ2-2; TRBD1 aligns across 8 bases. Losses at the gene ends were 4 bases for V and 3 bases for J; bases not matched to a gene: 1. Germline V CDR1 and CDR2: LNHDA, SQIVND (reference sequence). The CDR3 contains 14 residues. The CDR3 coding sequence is TGTGCCAGTAGTACAGGGGGCCACACCGGGGAGCTGTTTTTT. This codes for CASSTGGHTGELFF.

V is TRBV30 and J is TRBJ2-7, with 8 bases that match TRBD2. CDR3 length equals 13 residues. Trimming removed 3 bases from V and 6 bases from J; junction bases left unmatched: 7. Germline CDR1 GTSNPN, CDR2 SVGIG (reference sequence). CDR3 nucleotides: TGTGCCTGGAGCCCGGGGGGGGCGGTCGAGCAGTACTTC. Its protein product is CAWSPGGAVEQYF.

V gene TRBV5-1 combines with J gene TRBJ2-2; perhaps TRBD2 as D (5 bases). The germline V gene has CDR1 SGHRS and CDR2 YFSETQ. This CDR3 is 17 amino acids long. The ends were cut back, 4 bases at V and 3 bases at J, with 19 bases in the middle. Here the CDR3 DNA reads TGCGCCAGCAGCCCGTACGGGGTAAAAGAGGACACCGGGGAGCTGTTTTTT. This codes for CASSPYGVKEDTGELFF.

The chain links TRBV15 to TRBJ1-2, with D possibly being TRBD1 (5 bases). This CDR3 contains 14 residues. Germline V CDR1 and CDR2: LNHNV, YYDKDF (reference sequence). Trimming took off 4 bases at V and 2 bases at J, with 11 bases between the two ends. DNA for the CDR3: TGTGCCACCAGCACCAGGGCAGGGAACTATGGCTACACCTTC. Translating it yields CATSTRAGNYGYTF.

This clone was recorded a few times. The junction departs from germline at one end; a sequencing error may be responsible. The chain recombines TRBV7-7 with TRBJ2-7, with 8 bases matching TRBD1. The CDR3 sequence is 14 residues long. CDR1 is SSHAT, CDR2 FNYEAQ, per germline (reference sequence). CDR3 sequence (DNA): TGTGCTAGCAGCTCCGGGACAGGCTCCTACGAGCAGTACTTC. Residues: CASSSGTGSYEQYF.

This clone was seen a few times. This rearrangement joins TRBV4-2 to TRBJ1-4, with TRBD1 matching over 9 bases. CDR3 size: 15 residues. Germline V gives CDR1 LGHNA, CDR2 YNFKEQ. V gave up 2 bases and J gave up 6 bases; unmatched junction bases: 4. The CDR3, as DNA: TGTGCCAGCAGCCAACCGGGACAGGGATATGAAAAACTGTTTTTT. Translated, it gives CASSQPGQGYEKLFF.

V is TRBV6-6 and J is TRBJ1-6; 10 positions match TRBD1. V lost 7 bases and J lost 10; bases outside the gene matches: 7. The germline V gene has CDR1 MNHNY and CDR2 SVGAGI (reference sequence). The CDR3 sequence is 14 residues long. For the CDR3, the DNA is TGTGCCAGCATCCGGGACAGGGGAAACTCACCCCTCCACTTT. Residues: CASIRDRGNSPLHF.

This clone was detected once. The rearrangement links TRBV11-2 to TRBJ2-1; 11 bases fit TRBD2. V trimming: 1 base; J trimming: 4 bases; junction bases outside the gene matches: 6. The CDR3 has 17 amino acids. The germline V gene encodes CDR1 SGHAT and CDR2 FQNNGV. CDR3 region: CASSLARASGGYNEQFF. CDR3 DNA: TGTGCCAGCAGCTTAGCCCGGGCTAGCGGGGGGTACAATGAGCAGTTCTTC.

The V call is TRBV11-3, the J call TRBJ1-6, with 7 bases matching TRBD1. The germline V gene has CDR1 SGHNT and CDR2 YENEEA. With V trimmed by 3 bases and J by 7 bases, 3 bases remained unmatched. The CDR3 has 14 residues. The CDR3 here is CASSFTGDNSPLHF. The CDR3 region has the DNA TGTGCCAGCAGCTTTACAGGGGACAATTCACCCCTCCACTTT.

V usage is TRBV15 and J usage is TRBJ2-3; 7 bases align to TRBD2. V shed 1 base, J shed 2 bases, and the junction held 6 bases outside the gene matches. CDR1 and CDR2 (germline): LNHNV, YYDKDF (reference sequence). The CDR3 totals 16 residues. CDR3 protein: CATSRVGLDPTDTQYF. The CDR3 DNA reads TGTGCCACCAGCAGAGTCGGACTAGACCCCACAGATACGCAGTATTTT.

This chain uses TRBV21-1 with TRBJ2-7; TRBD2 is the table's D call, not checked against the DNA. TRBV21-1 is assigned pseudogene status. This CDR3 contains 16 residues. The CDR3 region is CASSRYNREGSHEQYF. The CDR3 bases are TGTGCCAGCAGCAGATATAACCGGGAGGGGAGCCACGAGCAGTACTTC.

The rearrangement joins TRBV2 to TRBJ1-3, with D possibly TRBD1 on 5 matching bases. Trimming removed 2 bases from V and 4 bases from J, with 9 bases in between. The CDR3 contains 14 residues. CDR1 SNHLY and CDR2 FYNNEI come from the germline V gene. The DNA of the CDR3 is TGTGCCAGCAGTGAATCGGGGGTCGGAAACACCATATATTTT. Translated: CASSESGVGNTIYF.

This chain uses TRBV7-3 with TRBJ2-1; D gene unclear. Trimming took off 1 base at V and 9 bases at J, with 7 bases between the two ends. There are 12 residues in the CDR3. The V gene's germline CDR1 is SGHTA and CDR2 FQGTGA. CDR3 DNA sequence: TGTGCCAGCAGCTTAATGGGCAGTGAGCAGTTCTTC. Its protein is CASSLMGSEQFF. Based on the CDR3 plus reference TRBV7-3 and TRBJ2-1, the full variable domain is GAGVSQTPSNKVTEKGKYVELRCDPISGHTALYWYRQSLGQGPEFLIYFQGTGAADDSGLPNDRFFAVRPEGSVSTLKIQRTERGDSAVYLCASSLMGSEQFFGPGTRLTVL.

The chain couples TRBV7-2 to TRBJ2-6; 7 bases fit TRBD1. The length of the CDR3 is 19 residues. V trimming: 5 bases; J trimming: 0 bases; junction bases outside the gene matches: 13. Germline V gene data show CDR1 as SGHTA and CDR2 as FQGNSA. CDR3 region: CASSPGPAGGISGANVLTF. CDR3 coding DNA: TGTGCCAGCAGCCCCGGCCCCGCAGGGGGAATCTCTGGGGCCAACGTCCTGACTTTC.

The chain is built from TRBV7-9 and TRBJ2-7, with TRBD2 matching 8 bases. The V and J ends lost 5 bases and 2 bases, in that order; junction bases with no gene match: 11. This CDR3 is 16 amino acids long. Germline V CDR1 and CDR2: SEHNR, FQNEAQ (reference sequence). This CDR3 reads CASSTIAGKDTYEQYF. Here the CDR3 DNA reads TGTGCCAGCAGCACCATAGCGGGAAAAGACACCTACGAGCAGTACTTC. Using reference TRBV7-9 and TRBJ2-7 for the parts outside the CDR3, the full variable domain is DTGVSQNPRHKITKRGQNVTFRCDPISEHNRLYWYRQTLGQGPEFLTYFQNEAQLEKSRLLSDRFSAERPKGSFSTLEIQRTEQGDSAMYLCASSTIAGKDTYEQYFGPGTRLTVT.

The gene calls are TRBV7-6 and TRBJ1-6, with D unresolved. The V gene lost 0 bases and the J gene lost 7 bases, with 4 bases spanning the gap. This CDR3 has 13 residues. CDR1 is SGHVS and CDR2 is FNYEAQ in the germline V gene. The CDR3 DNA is TGTGCCAGCAGCTTAGCGCAGAATTCACCCCTCCACTTT. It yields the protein CASSLAQNSPLHF.

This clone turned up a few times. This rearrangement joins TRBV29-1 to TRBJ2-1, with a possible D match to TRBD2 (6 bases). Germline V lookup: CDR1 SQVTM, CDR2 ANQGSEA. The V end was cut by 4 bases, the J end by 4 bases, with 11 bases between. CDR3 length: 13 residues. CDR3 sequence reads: CSVGRDLYNEQFF. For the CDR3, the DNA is TGCAGCGTTGGCCGGGACTTGTACAATGAGCAGTTCTTC.

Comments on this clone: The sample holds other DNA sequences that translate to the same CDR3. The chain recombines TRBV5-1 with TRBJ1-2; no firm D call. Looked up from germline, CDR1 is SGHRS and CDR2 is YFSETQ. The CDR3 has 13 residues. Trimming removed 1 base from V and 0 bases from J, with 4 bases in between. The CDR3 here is CASSLTANYGYTF. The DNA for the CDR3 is TGCGCCAGCAGCTTGACGGCTAACTATGGCTACACCTTC.

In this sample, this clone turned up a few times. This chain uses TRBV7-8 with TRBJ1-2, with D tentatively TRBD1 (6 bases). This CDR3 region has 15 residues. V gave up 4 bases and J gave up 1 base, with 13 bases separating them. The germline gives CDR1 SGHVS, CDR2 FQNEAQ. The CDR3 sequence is CASSSRDTLNYGYTF. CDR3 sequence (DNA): TGTGCCAGCAGCTCTAGGGACACTCTTAACTATGGCTACACCTTC.

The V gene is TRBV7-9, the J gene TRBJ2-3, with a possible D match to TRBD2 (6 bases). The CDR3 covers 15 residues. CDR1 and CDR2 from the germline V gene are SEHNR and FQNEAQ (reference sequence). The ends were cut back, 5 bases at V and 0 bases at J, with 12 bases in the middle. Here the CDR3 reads CASSPRRGSTDTQYF. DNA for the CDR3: TGTGCCAGCAGCCCGAGGAGGGGAAGCACAGATACGCAGTATTTT.

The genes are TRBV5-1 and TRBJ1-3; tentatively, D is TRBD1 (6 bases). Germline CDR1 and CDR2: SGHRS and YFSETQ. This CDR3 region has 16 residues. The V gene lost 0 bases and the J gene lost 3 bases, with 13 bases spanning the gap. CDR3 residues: CASSLEVGAVGNTIYF. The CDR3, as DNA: TGCGCCAGCAGCTTGGAGGTGGGGGCGGTTGGAAACACCATATATTTT.

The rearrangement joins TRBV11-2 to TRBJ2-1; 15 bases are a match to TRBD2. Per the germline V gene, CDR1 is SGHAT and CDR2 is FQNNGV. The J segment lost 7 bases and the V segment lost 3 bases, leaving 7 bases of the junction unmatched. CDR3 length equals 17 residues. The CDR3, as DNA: TGTGCCAGCAGCTTGGAGGGGGGGACTAGCGGGAGGAATGAGCAGTTCTTC. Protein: CASSLEGGTSGRNEQFF.

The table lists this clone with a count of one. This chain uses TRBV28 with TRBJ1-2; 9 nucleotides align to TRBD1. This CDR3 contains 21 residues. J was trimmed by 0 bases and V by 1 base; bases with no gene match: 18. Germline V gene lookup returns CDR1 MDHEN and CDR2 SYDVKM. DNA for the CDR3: TGTGCCAGCAGTTTATTCCTGATGACCGGGACAGGGCCCGCTTCTAACTATGGCTACACCTTC. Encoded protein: CASSLFLMTGTGPASNYGYTF.

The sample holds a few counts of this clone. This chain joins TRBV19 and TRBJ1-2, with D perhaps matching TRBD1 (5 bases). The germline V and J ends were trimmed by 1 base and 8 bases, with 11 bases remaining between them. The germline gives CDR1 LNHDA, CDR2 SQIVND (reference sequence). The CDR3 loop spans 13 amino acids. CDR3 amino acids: CASSIGGGGGYTF. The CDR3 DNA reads TGTGCCAGTAGTATAGGGGGGGGAGGGGGCTACACCTTC.

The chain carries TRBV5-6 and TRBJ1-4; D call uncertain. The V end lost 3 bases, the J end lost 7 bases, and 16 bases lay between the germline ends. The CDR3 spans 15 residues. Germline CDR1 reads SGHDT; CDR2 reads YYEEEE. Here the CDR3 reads CASSWPLLAGEKLFF. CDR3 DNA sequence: TGTGCCAGCAGCTGGCCCCTACTAGCGGGTGAAAAACTGTTTTTT.

This chain's CDR3 is CAWSQDSSYEQYF. The CDR3 DNA follows: TGTGCCTGGAGTCAGGACAGTTCCTACGAGCAGTACTTC. The chain joins TRBV30 to TRBJ2-7; possible D gene TRBD1, 6 bases. Germline CDR1 is GTSNPN and CDR2 is SVGIG (reference sequence). This CDR3 comprises 13 residues. V was clipped by 2 bases and J by 1 base, with 9 bases between them. Looking up the rest from reference TRBV30 and TRBJ2-7 gives the full variable domain: SQTIHQWPATLVQPVGSPLSLECTVEGTSNPNLYWYRQAAGRGLQLLFYSVGIGQISSEVPQNLSASRPQDRQFILSSKKLLLSDSGFYLCAWSQDSSYEQYFGPGTRLTVT.